This T cell receptor beta chain derives from a study of blood T cell repertoires in COVID-19. In the study overall: Sources were T cells, B-cell-depleted T cells, or PBMCs; the material itself was cDNA or gDNA.

Donors were grouped by their self-reported clinical history. After removal of 5 bases from V and 6 bases from J, the junction contained 9 bases not matched to a gene. Germline V lookup: CDR1 KGHDR, CDR2 SFDVKD. The CDR3 contains 15 residues. Profiled with immunoSEQ multiplex PCR; TCRdb holds only in-frame clones, not every one. The sample consists of 350,000 to 400,000 clones, 90% to 95% of them appearing once. The sequenced sample was PBMCs or T cells enriched from blood (not recorded which). The sequence came from a woman in her forties who had been exposed to COVID-19. The chain employs TRBV24-1 and TRBJ1-2; 9 positions agree with TRBD1. CDR3 sequence: CATSAPGQGAHGYTF. Here the CDR3 DNA reads TGTGCCACCAGTGCCCCGGGACAGGGAGCTCATGGCTACACCTTC.